The rows below give T cell receptor beta chains drawn from one sample of a study of PD-1 blockade in classical Hodgkin lymphoma. This table comes from immunoSEQ multiplex PCR, and its TCRdb copy is limited to in-frame clones, with some not included. Of about 60,000 clones listed, about 89% were seen once; the top ten hold over 9%. The sequences come from peripheral blood mononuclear cells (PBMCs), collected before the fourth cycle of nivolumab. These TCRs come from a human donor with classical Hodgkin lymphoma. CDR3s include the opening cysteine and the closing phenylalanine or tryptophan. Fields, in order: V gene, clone size, D gene, J gene, CDR3 protein, CDR3 DNA. D genes are given only for firm matches. Part of the rows lack a size; the others show once, few, many or a class for expanded clones.

v_gene: TRBV5-5; abundance: .; d_gene: .; j_gene: TRBJ2-7; CDR3aa: CASSLKVARDYEQYF; CDR3nt: TGTGCCAGCAGCTTAAAAGTGGCAAGGGACTACGAGCAGTACTTC
v_gene: TRBV4-1; abundance: .; d_gene: .; j_gene: TRBJ2-7; CDR3aa: CASSPRAGTYEQYF; CDR3nt: TGCGCCAGCAGCCCTCGGGCAGGGACCTACGAGCAGTACTTC
v_gene: TRBV11-2; abundance: .; d_gene: .; j_gene: TRBJ1-2; CDR3aa: CASSSKQGNGYTF; CDR3nt: TGTGCCAGCAGCTCAAAGCAAGGGAATGGCTACACCTTC
v_gene: TRBV6-4; abundance: once; d_gene: TRBD1; j_gene: TRBJ1-3; CDR3aa: CASRGQGGNTIYF; CDR3nt: TGTGCCAGCAGAGGACAGGGGGGAAACACCATATATTTT
v_gene: TRBV11-2; abundance: .; d_gene: TRBD1; j_gene: TRBJ1-1; CDR3aa: CASSWGQGLGTEAFF; CDR3nt: TGTGCCAGCAGCTGGGGACAGGGACTGGGAACTGAAGCTTTCTTT
v_gene: TRBV6-6; abundance: .; d_gene: .; j_gene: TRBJ1-1; CDR3aa: CASKPPRDGNTEAFF; CDR3nt: TGTGCCAGCAAGCCCCCCCGGGATGGGAACACTGAAGCTTTCTTT
v_gene: TRBV15; abundance: .; d_gene: .; j_gene: TRBJ2-7; CDR3aa: CATSRERGSYEQYF; CDR3nt: TGTGCCACCAGCAGAGAAAGGGGTTCCTACGAGCAGTACTTC
v_gene: TRBV2; abundance: once; d_gene: .; j_gene: TRBJ1-2; CDR3aa: CASRDTNYGYTF; CDR3nt: TGTGCCAGCCGGGACACCAACTATGGCTACACCTTC
v_gene: TRBV7-7; abundance: once; d_gene: TRBD2; j_gene: TRBJ2-2; CDR3aa: CASGDPGGELFF; CDR3nt: TGTGCTAGCGGGGACCCGGGCGGGGAGCTGTTTTTT
v_gene: TRBV18; abundance: .; d_gene: .; j_gene: TRBJ2-5; CDR3aa: CASSKPSGETQYF; CDR3nt: TGTGCCAGCTCAAAACCGTCCGGGGAGACCCAGTACTTC
v_gene: TRBV7-9; abundance: .; d_gene: .; j_gene: TRBJ2-2; CDR3aa: CASSFLDSSNTGELFF; CDR3nt: TGTGCCAGCAGCTTCCTAGACAGCTCGAACACCGGGGAGCTGTTTTTT
v_gene: TRBV7-9; abundance: .; d_gene: TRBD1; j_gene: TRBJ1-1; CDR3aa: CASSSRGGGKKAFF; CDR3nt: TGTGCCAGCAGCTCCAGGGGGGGCGGAAAGAAAGCTTTCTTT
v_gene: TRBV11-2; abundance: once; d_gene: TRBD1; j_gene: TRBJ1-1; CDR3aa: CASSFPRTGNTEAFF; CDR3nt: TGTGCCAGCAGCTTTCCCCGGACAGGGAACACTGAAGCTTTCTTT
v_gene: TRBV27; abundance: .; d_gene: .; j_gene: TRBJ2-5; CDR3aa: CASSLRGPLKETQYF; CDR3nt: TGTGCCAGCAGTTTAAGGGGCCCTCTTAAAGAGACCCAGTACTTC
v_gene: TRBV11-2; abundance: .; d_gene: .; j_gene: TRBJ2-6; CDR3aa: CASSLSVGGVGSGANVLTF; CDR3nt: TGTGCCAGCAGCCTCTCCGTTGGCGGGGTAGGCTCTGGGGCCAACGTCCTGACTTTC
v_gene: TRBV5-1; abundance: .; d_gene: .; j_gene: TRBJ1-1; CDR3aa: CASSPSGQHLSMNTEAFF; CDR3nt: TGCGCCAGCAGCCCTAGCGGACAGCACCTCTCTATGAACACTGAAGCTTTCTTT
v_gene: TRBV2; abundance: .; d_gene: .; j_gene: TRBJ2-7; CDR3aa: CASSGRAGDEQYF; CDR3nt: TGTGCCAGCAGTGGGCGGGCAGGGGATGAGCAGTACTTC
v_gene: TRBV6-7; abundance: few; d_gene: TRBD1; j_gene: TRBJ1-2; CDR3aa: CASNRTGDYGYTF; CDR3nt: TGTGCCAGCAACAGGACAGGGGACTATGGCTACACCTTC
v_gene: TRBV10-3; abundance: .; d_gene: TRBD1; j_gene: TRBJ1-6; CDR3aa: CAIRVAGGDSPLHF; CDR3nt: TGTGCCATCCGTGTGGCAGGGGGTGATTCACCCCTCCACTTT
v_gene: TRBV10-1; abundance: once; d_gene: .; j_gene: TRBJ1-1; CDR3aa: CASSESFQSEAFF; CDR3nt: TGCGCCAGCAGTGAGTCTTTCCAGAGTGAAGCTTTCTTT
v_gene: TRBV30; abundance: .; d_gene: TRBD2; j_gene: TRBJ2-7; CDR3aa: CAWSPGLGPYEQYF; CDR3nt: TGTGCCTGGAGCCCGGGACTAGGCCCCTACGAGCAGTACTTC
v_gene: TRBV7-9; abundance: .; d_gene: .; j_gene: TRBJ1-2; CDR3aa: CASSLQGNRNGYTF; CDR3nt: TGTGCCAGCAGCTTACAGGGGAACAGGAATGGCTACACCTTC
v_gene: TRBV6-1; abundance: .; d_gene: .; j_gene: TRBJ1-2; CDR3aa: CASVWNYGYTF; CDR3nt: TGTGCCAGCGTGTGGAACTATGGCTACACCTTC
v_gene: TRBV5-1; abundance: .; d_gene: TRBD1; j_gene: TRBJ1-2; CDR3aa: CASSPGTGYGYTF; CDR3nt: TGCGCCAGCAGCCCCGGGACAGGGTATGGCTACACCTTC
v_gene: TRBV5-4; abundance: .; d_gene: .; j_gene: TRBJ2-7; CDR3aa: CASSHRGRTYEQYF; CDR3nt: TGTGCCAGCTCTCACCGAGGCAGAACCTACGAGCAGTACTTC
v_gene: TRBV27; abundance: .; d_gene: .; j_gene: TRBJ2-5; CDR3aa: CASAIRGDRETQYF; CDR3nt: TGTGCCAGCGCGATAAGGGGGGATCGAGAGACCCAGTACTTC
v_gene: TRBV6-5; abundance: .; d_gene: .; j_gene: TRBJ1-1; CDR3aa: CASSLRQGQTEAFF; CDR3nt: TGTGCCAGCAGTCTACGTCAGGGGCAGACTGAAGCTTTCTTT
v_gene: TRBV11-2; abundance: .; d_gene: .; j_gene: TRBJ1-2; CDR3aa: CASSSERGRQYRIYGYTF; CDR3nt: TGTGCCAGCAGCTCAGAACGAGGGAGACAGTACCGAATCTATGGCTACACCTTC
v_gene: TRBV7-3; abundance: .; d_gene: .; j_gene: TRBJ2-3; CDR3aa: CASSLVGTTGRDTQYF; CDR3nt: TGTGCCAGCAGCTTAGTGGGGACCACAGGGCGGGATACGCAGTATTTT
v_gene: TRBV5-1; abundance: .; d_gene: .; j_gene: TRBJ1-4; CDR3aa: CASSHGLRGTTNEKLFF; CDR3nt: TGCGCCAGCAGCCATGGTTTAAGGGGAACAACTAATGAAAAACTGTTTTTT
v_gene: TRBV6-5; abundance: .; d_gene: TRBD1; j_gene: TRBJ1-2; CDR3aa: CATGTDYGYTF; CDR3nt: TGTGCCACCGGGACAGACTATGGCTACACCTTC
v_gene: TRBV7-9; abundance: once; d_gene: .; j_gene: TRBJ2-3; CDR3aa: CASSTGGDTQYF; CDR3nt: TGTGCCAGCAGCACTGGGGGGGATACGCAGTATTTT
v_gene: TRBV9; abundance: .; d_gene: .; j_gene: TRBJ2-1; CDR3aa: CASSTGRQQFF; CDR3nt: TGTGCCAGCAGCACCGGACGGCAGCAGTTCTTC
v_gene: TRBV5-1; abundance: .; d_gene: .; j_gene: TRBJ2-1; CDR3aa: CASSLALGPNHREQFF; CDR3nt: TGCGCCAGCAGCTTGGCCCTAGGACCAAACCATAGGGAGCAGTTCTTC
v_gene: TRBV5-6; abundance: .; d_gene: TRBD2; j_gene: TRBJ2-5; CDR3aa: CASSLSHSGGHQETQYF; CDR3nt: TGTGCCAGCAGCTTAAGTCATTCGGGGGGACACCAAGAGACCCAGTACTTC
v_gene: TRBV7-7; abundance: .; d_gene: .; j_gene: TRBJ2-1; CDR3aa: CASSLEDLSNEQFF; CDR3nt: TGTGCTAGCAGCTTAGAGGACTTATCCAATGAGCAGTTCTTC
v_gene: TRBV18; abundance: .; d_gene: .; j_gene: TRBJ2-1; CDR3aa: CASSPLKHHEQFF; CDR3nt: TGTGCCAGCTCACCATTGAAGCACCATGAGCAGTTCTTC
v_gene: TRBV4-1; abundance: .; d_gene: TRBD1; j_gene: TRBJ2-6; CDR3aa: CASSQRIPGQGVYSGANVLTF; CDR3nt: TGCGCCAGCAGCCAGCGGATTCCGGGACAGGGGGTTTACTCTGGGGCCAACGTCCTGACTTTC
v_gene: TRBV11-2; abundance: .; d_gene: .; j_gene: TRBJ1-2; CDR3aa: CASIRLPANYGYTF; CDR3nt: TGTGCCAGCATCCGCTTACCAGCTAACTATGGCTACACCTTC
v_gene: TRBV30; abundance: few; d_gene: TRBD1; j_gene: TRBJ1-1; CDR3aa: CAWDRGMNTEAFF; CDR3nt: TGTGCCTGGGACAGGGGGATGAACACTGAAGCTTTCTTT
v_gene: TRBV10-1; abundance: .; d_gene: .; j_gene: TRBJ1-2; CDR3aa: CASALWGGYTF; CDR3nt: TGCGCCAGTGCCCTTTGGGGAGGCTACACCTTC
v_gene: TRBV5-4; abundance: .; d_gene: .; j_gene: TRBJ2-2; CDR3aa: CASSLVAGTGELFF; CDR3nt: TGTGCCAGCAGCTTGGTCGCCGGCACCGGGGAGCTGTTTTTT
v_gene: TRBV7-3; abundance: .; d_gene: TRBD2; j_gene: TRBJ2-3; CDR3aa: CASSSYPRGATDTQYF; CDR3nt: TGTGCCAGCAGCTCTTACCCGCGGGGGGCCACAGATACGCAGTATTTT
v_gene: TRBV19; abundance: .; d_gene: .; j_gene: TRBJ2-1; CDR3aa: CASSRANEQFF; CDR3nt: TGTGCCAGTAGTAGAGCCAATGAGCAGTTCTTC
v_gene: TRBV7-8; abundance: .; d_gene: .; j_gene: TRBJ2-6; CDR3aa: CASSPLRGPGANVLTF; CDR3nt: TGTGCCAGCAGCCCACTCCGGGGACCTGGGGCCAACGTCCTGACTTTC
v_gene: TRBV6-5; abundance: .; d_gene: TRBD1; j_gene: TRBJ1-5; CDR3aa: CASRYRTGSQPQHF; CDR3nt: TGTGCCAGCAGGTATAGGACAGGGAGCCAGCCCCAGCATTTT
v_gene: TRBV11-3; abundance: .; d_gene: .; j_gene: TRBJ2-1; CDR3aa: CASSLEGGNEQFF; CDR3nt: TGTGCCAGCAGCTTAGAGGGAGGCAATGAGCAGTTCTTC
v_gene: TRBV7-2; abundance: few; d_gene: TRBD1; j_gene: TRBJ1-1; CDR3aa: CASSSQTGDEAFF; CDR3nt: TGTGCCAGCAGCTCCCAGACAGGGGATGAAGCTTTCTTT
v_gene: TRBV18; abundance: once; d_gene: .; j_gene: TRBJ2-3; CDR3aa: CASSPSLAHGTDTQYF; CDR3nt: TGTGCCAGCTCACCATCACTAGCTCACGGCACAGATACGCAGTATTTT
v_gene: TRBV5-1; abundance: .; d_gene: .; j_gene: TRBJ2-5; CDR3aa: CASSLGAGETQYF; CDR3nt: TGCGCCAGCAGCCTGGGTGCCGGGGAGACCCAGTACTTC
v_gene: TRBV4-1; abundance: .; d_gene: .; j_gene: TRBJ2-5; CDR3aa: CASSQMIGEKETQYF; CDR3nt: TGCGCCAGCAGCCAAATGATAGGAGAGAAAGAGACCCAGTACTTC
v_gene: TRBV2; abundance: .; d_gene: .; j_gene: TRBJ2-5; CDR3aa: CASSERGGGRETQYF; CDR3nt: TGTGCCAGCAGTGAAAGGGGGGGCGGCCGAGAGACCCAGTACTTC
v_gene: TRBV7-9; abundance: few; d_gene: .; j_gene: TRBJ2-1; CDR3aa: CASSLVAVSGNEQFF; CDR3nt: TGTGCCAGCAGCTTAGTAGCAGTATCGGGGAATGAGCAGTTCTTC
v_gene: TRBV7-9; abundance: .; d_gene: .; j_gene: TRBJ1-1; CDR3aa: CASSLGVDPNTEAFF; CDR3nt: TGTGCCAGCAGCTTGGGGGTTGATCCGAACACTGAAGCTTTCTTT
v_gene: TRBV5-1; abundance: .; d_gene: .; j_gene: TRBJ2-2; CDR3aa: CASSLDVPGTGELFF; CDR3nt: TGCGCCAGCAGCTTGGATGTTCCTGGCACCGGGGAGCTGTTTTTT